This paragraph covers one TCR beta chain sequence. This entry comes from a study of blood T cell repertoires in COVID-19. Study-wide context: There were acute and convalescent COVID-19 samples, and they came from the United States, Italy and Spain.

In the source study's methods: Quantification of nucleated cells was approximated via reference gene primer amplification. Measured with immunoSEQ multiplex PCR; TCRdb has only the in-frame clones, and not every one. For V, J and clone size, that table is used; D and trimming come from the DNA. This repertoire shows 380,000 or so clones, 70% to 90% found once; its top ten account for 0.95% to 1.5%. The germline gives CDR1 SGHKS, CDR2 YYEKEE (reference sequence). V lost 2 bases and J lost 6, with 12 bases in between. CDR3 length equals 14 residues. The origin of this receptor is a man aged 35-49 years with acute or convalescent COVID-19. This chain uses TRBV5-5 with TRBJ1-3, with D possibly TRBD1 on 6 matching bases. Sequenced input: peripheral blood. This CDR3 reads CASSLRQEENTIYF. For the CDR3, the DNA is TGTGCCAGCAGCTTACGACAGGAGGAAAACACCATATATTTT.